The 22 T cell receptor beta chains in this list originate from one sample, sequenced in a study of shared clonotypes between healthy human individuals. Here immunoSEQ multiplex PCR was the method, and the copy in TCRdb shows in-frame clones only, minus some. Of 850,000 to 1,200,000 clones in the sample, roughly 75% were seen once. Sequencing used memory CD4+ T cells sorted from blood. Subset: CD45RA-negative fraction. These receptors were taken from a man between 18 and 29 years old in good health.

The chain combines TRBV30 with TRBJ1-5, with D maybe TRBD1 (5 bases). The CDR3 consists of 14 residues. Trimming left V 1 base short and J 6 bases short, with 13 bases between. Germline CDR1 GTSNPN, CDR2 SVGIG (reference sequence). CDR3 bases: TGTGCCTGGAGTGCTGCAGGGAGCGGTCAGCCCCAGCATTTT. It translates to CAWSAAGSGQPQHF.

The sample holds one count of this clone. With only one base between it and a far larger clone, this is likely a read error. Other DNA variants within this sample encode the same CDR3. The V call is TRBV5-1, the J call TRBJ1-1; D possibly corresponds to TRBD1 (6 bases). Per germline, CDR1 SGHRS and CDR2 YFSETQ. CDR3 length: 14 amino acids. The CDR3 DNA reads as TGCGCCAGCAGTTGGGGGGCTGGTTACACTGAAGCTTTCTTC. The encoded protein is CASSWGAGYTEAFF.

The V call is TRBV6-6, the J call TRBJ1-2; D not resolved. CDR3 length: 11 amino acids. CDR1 MNHNY and CDR2 SVGAGI come from the germline V gene (reference sequence). The V and J ends lost 8 bases and 8 bases respectively, with 12 bases between them. The CDR3 loop reads CASRELGGYTF. The CDR3 DNA follows: TGTGCCAGCCGGGAGTTGGGGGGCTACACCTTC.

This chain links TRBV4-1 with TRBJ2-5, with 8 positions matching TRBD2. CDR3 length: 15 residues. V shed 4 bases, J shed 5 bases, and the junction held 9 bases outside the gene matches. Germline values: CDR1 MGHRA, CDR2 YSYEKL. The CDR3 spells CASSRNGGGAETQYF. In DNA form, the CDR3 reads TGCGCCAGCAGCCGTAACGGGGGGGGCGCGGAGACCCAGTACTTC.

The V call is TRBV5-1, the J call TRBJ2-3; the D gene could be TRBD1 or TRBD2 (6 bases each). The CDR3 consists of 16 residues. Trimming stripped 4 bases from V and 4 bases from J, with 19 bases between. Germline CDR1 is SGHRS and CDR2 is YFSETQ. The CDR3 sequence is CASSPRDSKGADTQYF. The CDR3 DNA reads TGCGCCAGCAGCCCACGGGACTCCAAGGGGGCAGATACGCAGTATTTT.

The table lists this clone with a count of one. The chain recombines TRBV2 with TRBJ1-2, with 7 bases fitting TRBD1. This CDR3 is 14 amino acids long. Germline CDR1 reads SNHLY; CDR2 reads FYNNEI. Unmatched junction bases numbered 8, after V lost 6 bases and J lost 4 bases. CDR3 coding DNA: TGTGCCAGCAGGTATACCGGGACAGCCTATGGCTACACCTTC. This sequence encodes CASRYTGTAYGYTF.

This rearrangement joins TRBV29-1 to TRBJ2-5, with D perhaps matching TRBD2 (7 bases). The ends were cut back, 7 bases at V and 5 bases at J, with 14 bases in the middle. CDR1 is SQVTM and CDR2 is ANQGSEA in the germline V gene. There are 12 residues in the CDR3. CDR3 loop: CSGNREGETQYF. The DNA for the CDR3 is TGCAGCGGAAACAGGGAGGGGGAGACCCAGTACTTC.

The rearrangement joins TRBV18 to TRBJ2-1; perhaps TRBD1 as D (5 bases). This CDR3 has 14 amino acids. The germline V and J ends were trimmed by 3 bases and 4 bases, with 10 bases remaining between them. Germline loops: CDR1 KGHSH, CDR2 LQKENI. The CDR3 protein is CASSPTWTYNEQFF. For the CDR3, the DNA is TGTGCCAGCTCACCTACATGGACATACAATGAGCAGTTCTTC.

This clone was observed once. The rearrangement links TRBV18 to TRBJ2-7; 7 nucleotides line up with TRBD1. Trimming at V came to 6 bases and at J to 4 bases, leaving 9 bases not matched to a gene. The CDR3 spans 14 residues. Per the germline V gene, CDR1 is KGHSH and CDR2 is LQKENI. The CDR3 loop reads CASSPGQRKYEQYF. As DNA, the CDR3 is TGTGCCAGCTCGCCGGGACAGCGAAAGTACGAGCAGTACTTC.

The CDR3 DNA is TGTGCCATCAGTGATGGGGACTCCGGAGGCCAGTACTTC. It specifies CAISDGDSGGQYF. The chain has TRBV10-3 and TRBJ2-5, with D maybe TRBD2 (6 bases). This CDR3 contains 13 residues. The germline V gene encodes CDR1 ENHRY and CDR2 SYGVKD. Trimming shortened V by 3 bases and J by 10 bases, and 15 bases separated the two germline ends.

The genes are TRBV2 and TRBJ1-2; no firm D call. The CDR3 runs to 13 residues. CDR1 and CDR2 (germline): SNHLY, FYNNEI. The V end was cut by 8 bases, the J end by 3 bases, with 13 bases between. The CDR3 DNA reads TGTGCCAGCTTAGGACGTGGAGACTATGGCTACACCTTC. Protein product: CASLGRGDYGYTF.

The gene calls are TRBV9 and TRBJ2-3; D possibly corresponds to TRBD1 (6 bases). V was shortened by 2 bases and J by 2 bases, with 12 bases between the two germline ends. This CDR3 is 15 amino acids long. Looked up from germline, CDR1 is SGDLS and CDR2 is YYNGEE. The DNA of the CDR3 is TGTGCCAGCAGCGTCCAAGGGGGAAACACAGATACGCAGTATTTT. This translates into CASSVQGGNTDTQYF.

The V call is TRBV5-1, the J call TRBJ1-1; unclear D gene. The CDR3 spans 15 residues. Trimming took 1 base from V and 0 from J, leaving 10 bases between them. The germline V gene has CDR1 SGHRS and CDR2 YFSETQ. CDR3 in amino acids: CASSLSAGLNTEAFF. In DNA form, the CDR3 reads TGCGCCAGCAGCTTGTCAGCAGGCTTGAACACTGAAGCTTTCTTT. The complete variable domain, with remaining parts taken from reference TRBV5-1 and TRBJ1-1, reads KAGVTQTPRYLIKTRGQQVTLSCSPISGHRSVSWYQQTPGQGLQFLFEYFSETQRNKGNFPGRFSGRQFSNSRSEMNVSTLELGDSALYLCASSLSAGLNTEAFFGQGTRLTVV.

This clone was detected only once. V is TRBV29-1 and J is TRBJ2-7, with D possibly TRBD1 on 5 matching bases. Trimming took off 6 bases at V and 6 bases at J, with 12 bases between the two ends. Germline V gene sequence: CDR1 SQVTM, CDR2 ANQGSEA. The CDR3 runs 11 residues. Written as DNA, the CDR3 is TGCAGCGTCGCTACAGGTAGCGAGCAGTACTTC. This codes for CSVATGSEQYF.

V usage is TRBV28 and J usage is TRBJ2-5, with TRBD2 matching 7 bases. V lost 6 bases, J lost 4 bases, and 11 bases stayed unmatched. The germline V gene has CDR1 MDHEN and CDR2 SYDVKM. CDR3 size: 15 residues. The CDR3 here is CASSQGWGGGETQYF. The CDR3 nucleotides read TGTGCCAGCAGCCAAGGGTGGGGCGGGGGAGAGACCCAGTACTTC.

The V gene is TRBV5-4, the J gene TRBJ2-4; 8 nucleotides align to TRBD2. The CDR3 is 18 residues long. V gave up 4 bases and J gave up 2 bases; unmatched junction bases: 14. The V gene's germline CDR1 is SGHNT and CDR2 YYREEE (reference sequence). The CDR3 spells CASSNIGRGGGSKNIQYF. CDR3 coding DNA: TGTGCCAGCAGCAATATCGGGAGGGGCGGTGGGTCCAAAAACATTCAGTACTTC.

The chain is built from TRBV4-2 and TRBJ1-3, with D hard to call. The CDR3 extends over 17 amino acids. V shed 0 bases and J shed 4 bases, with 16 bases lying between them. The germline gives CDR1 LGHNA, CDR2 YNFKEQ. For the CDR3, the DNA is TGTGCCAGCAGCCAAGATAGTCCACAGCCAACGGGAAACACCATATATTTT. Protein product: CASSQDSPQPTGNTIYF.

The V call is TRBV7-2, the J call TRBJ2-4; D tentatively fits TRBD1 or TRBD2 (5 bases each). V gave up 7 bases and J gave up 0 bases, with 16 bases separating them. Germline lookup yields CDR1 SGHTA and CDR2 FQGNSA. This CDR3 has 16 amino acids. In nucleotides, the CDR3 is TGTGCCAGCACACCCGCCGGGGCACTAGCCAAAAACATTCAGTACTTC. Translated, it gives CASTPAGALAKNIQYF. The whole variable domain, filled in from reference TRBV7-2 and TRBJ2-4, reads GAGVSQSPSNKVTEKGKDVELRCDPISGHTALYWYRQSLGQGLEFLIYFQGNSAPDKSGLPSDRFSAERTGGSVSTLTIQRTQQEDSAVYLCASTPAGALAKNIQYFGAGTRLSVL.

The rearrangement joins TRBV7-6 to TRBJ1-5, with a weak D call TRBD1 (5 bases). The CDR3 consists of 16 residues. V lost 0 bases, J lost 3 bases, and 12 bases lay in between. Germline loops: CDR1 SGHVS, CDR2 FNYEAQ. CDR3 nucleotides: TGTGCCAGCAGCTTAGCGGGGGGTATGGCCAATCAGCCCCAGCATTTT. It is translated as CASSLAGGMANQPQHF.

The chain links TRBV7-2 to TRBJ2-5; perhaps D is TRBD1 or TRBD2 (5 bases each). The J call may be wrong; the DNA end is better matched by TRBJ2-7. Per the germline V gene, CDR1 is SGHTA and CDR2 is FQGNSA. The CDR3 spans 14 residues. The CDR3 protein is CASSSGTGSYEQYF. The CDR3 DNA reads TGTGCCAGCAGCTCAGGGACCGGGTCCTACGAGCAGTACTTC.

The gene calls are TRBV6-6 and TRBJ1-2; TRBD1 matches 7 bases. V was clipped by 9 bases and J by 8 bases; unmatched bases: 12. The germline CDR1 and CDR2 sequences are MNHNY and SVGAGI (reference sequence). This CDR3 is 13 amino acids long. The CDR3 bases are TGTGCCAGAGGTGAAGAGACAGGGAAGGGCTACACCTTC. Its protein is CARGEETGKGYTF.

This clone was detected a few times. The sample has other DNA sequences that encode this CDR3 too. The chain is built from TRBV7-9 and TRBJ1-1; D possibly corresponds to TRBD1 (5 bases). CDR3 length: 14 amino acids. V was shortened by 3 bases and J by 1 base, with 9 bases between the two germline ends. From germline, CDR1 is SEHNR and CDR2 FQNEAQ (reference sequence). The CDR3 nucleotides are TGTGCCAGCAGCTTTGGGACGGAGAACACTGAAGCTTTCTTT. This translates into CASSFGTENTEAFF.